This T cell receptor beta chain was retrieved from a study of OX40 agonist ivuxolimab in advanced cancers. As for the study more broadly: Ivuxolimab, which targeted the costimulatory receptor OX40 (CD134), was an agonistic, fully human IgG2 monoclonal antibody. Intravenous ivuxolimab was administered to patients every 2 weeks at six dose levels: 0.01, 0.1, 0.3, 1.5, 3 and 10 mg/kg. Of the roughly 51 dose-escalation patients, hepatocellular carcinoma was present in about 20, melanoma in roughly 15, renal cell carcinoma in 9 and head and neck cancer in 9. A male proportion of around 80% and a mean age of 60 years, ranging from 23 to 79, were recorded for the dose-escalation cohort. Patients were allowed to have had prior anti-PD-1, anti-PD-L1 or anti-CTLA-4 therapy, and approximately 41% of the dose-escalation patients had previously received checkpoint inhibitors. Partial responses occurred in three dose-escalation patients: two with cutaneous melanoma and one with hepatocellular carcinoma. The purpose of peripheral TCRbeta sequencing was to test whether ivuxolimab changed TCR sequence diversity and led to clonal T-cell expansion. The paper describes the monotherapy dose-escalation part (N = 52 patients) of the phase I trial of ivuxolimab. Study-wide conclusions, independent of this receptor: Antigen specificity was not determined for the clonally expanded peripheral T cells. At doses from 0.1 to 3.0 mg/kg, clonal expansion was seen in both CD4+ and CD8+ blood T cells between baseline and week 6. In the 0.1-3.0 mg/kg groups, partial responders had among the lowest normalized peripheral clonal expansion, particularly in CD8+ T cells. On average, CD8+ T cells showed more expanded clones than CD4+ T cells after ivuxolimab. Low levels of normalized T-cell clonal expansion were also shown by some nonresponding patients.

Genomic DNA was isolated from the sorted cells so that the TCRbeta CDR3 region could be sequenced. TCRbeta CDR3 regions were sequenced using the immunoSEQ Assay. This is the immuneACCESS table as TCRdb keeps it, with only in-frame sequences that have V and J called. A part of the clones is gone; compared with another copy, unresolved V genes explain less than half, and the rest is unexplained. The sample records around 63,000 clones, roughly 82% of which are singletons. 5.5% of the sample lies in the top ten. Concerning this clone itself: Its antigen remains undetermined. No base quality values were provided; no much bigger clone lies one nucleotide off.

Patients with a history of autoimmune disease or receiving systemic immunosuppression were excluded from the trial. In every dose cohort, peripheral blood was drawn for TCR sequencing at baseline, cycle 4 day 1, and cycle 7 day 1. The samples were taken from a phase I, first-in-human, multicenter, open-label dose-escalation trial of ivuxolimab. Adults with locally advanced or metastatic melanoma, renal cell carcinoma, hepatocellular carcinoma or head and neck squamous cell carcinoma were enrolled in the trial. Before TCR sequencing, CD4+ T cells and CD8+ T cells from peripheral blood were sorted into separate populations. CDR1 and CDR2, per the germline V gene (reference sequence), are LNHDA and SQIVND. Its CDR3 holds 14 amino acids, cysteine through phenylalanine. Only the CDR3 part of the read is kept: 42 bases, read in frame from the first base. V is shortened by 3 bases, J by 5 bases, and the region joining them spans 13 bases.

The chain joins TRBV19 to TRBJ1-1, with TRBD1 tentatively as D gene (6 bases match). Sequenced material: CD4+ or CD8+ T cells sorted from blood, taken in a trial of the OX40 agonist ivuxolimab. This TCR was sampled from an adult with an advanced solid tumor such as melanoma, head and neck, liver or kidney cancer. The DNA sequence follows: TGTGCCAGTAGTATCCTGGAGGGGGGGACTGAAGCTTTCTTT. Translated, it gives CASSILEGGTEAFF.